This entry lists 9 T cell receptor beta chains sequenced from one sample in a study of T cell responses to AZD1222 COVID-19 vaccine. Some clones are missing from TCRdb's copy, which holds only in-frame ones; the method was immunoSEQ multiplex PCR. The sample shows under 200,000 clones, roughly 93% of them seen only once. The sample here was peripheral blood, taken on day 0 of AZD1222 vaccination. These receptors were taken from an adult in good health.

CDR3 in DNA: TGTGCCTGGAGTGGCCAGCGGGAATCGCTGTACGAGCAGTACTTC. As protein: CAWSGQRESLYEQYF. The chain employs TRBV30 and TRBJ2-7, with 7 bases identical to TRBD2. The V segment lost 1 base and the J segment 4 bases; nucleotides outside the gene matches: 10. CDR3 length equals 15 residues. Germline loops: CDR1 GTSNPN, CDR2 SVGIG (reference sequence). The whole variable domain, remainder taken from reference TRBV30 and TRBJ2-7, is SQTIHQWPATLVQPVGSPLSLECTVEGTSNPNLYWYRQAAGRGLQLLFYSVGIGQISSEVPQNLSASRPQDRQFILSSKKLLLSDSGFYLCAWSGQRESLYEQYFGPGTRLTVT.

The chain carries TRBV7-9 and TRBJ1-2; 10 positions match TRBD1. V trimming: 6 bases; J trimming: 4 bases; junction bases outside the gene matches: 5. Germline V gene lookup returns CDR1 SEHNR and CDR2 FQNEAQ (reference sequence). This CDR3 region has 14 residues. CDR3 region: CASRRGQGTYGYTF. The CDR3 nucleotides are TGTGCCAGCAGACGGGGACAGGGGACCTATGGCTACACCTTC.

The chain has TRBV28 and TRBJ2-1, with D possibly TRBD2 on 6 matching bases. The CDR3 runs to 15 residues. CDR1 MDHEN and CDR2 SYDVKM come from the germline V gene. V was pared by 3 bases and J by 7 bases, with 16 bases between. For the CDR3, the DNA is TGTGCCAGCAGTTTCATTAGGACTAACGATAATGAGCAGTTCTTC. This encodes CASSFIRTNDNEQFF.

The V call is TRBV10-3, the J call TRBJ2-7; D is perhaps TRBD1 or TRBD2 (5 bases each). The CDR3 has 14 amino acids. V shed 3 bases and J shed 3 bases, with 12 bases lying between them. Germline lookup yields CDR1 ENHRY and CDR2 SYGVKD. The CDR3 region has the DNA TGTGCCATCAGTGATGTCTGGGACGACTACGAGCAGTACTTC. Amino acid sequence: CAISDVWDDYEQYF.

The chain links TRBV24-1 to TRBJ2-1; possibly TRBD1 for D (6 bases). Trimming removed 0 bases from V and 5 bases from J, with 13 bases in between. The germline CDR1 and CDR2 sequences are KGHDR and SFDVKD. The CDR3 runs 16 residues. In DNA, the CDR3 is TGTGCCACCAGTGATTTGAGGGAGAGGGGGAACAATGAGCAGTTCTTC. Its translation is CATSDLRERGNNEQFF.

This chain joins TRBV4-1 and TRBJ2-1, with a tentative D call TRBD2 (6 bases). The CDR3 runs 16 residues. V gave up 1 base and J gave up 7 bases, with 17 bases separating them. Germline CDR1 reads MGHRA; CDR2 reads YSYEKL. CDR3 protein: CASSQGLAPLGNEQFF. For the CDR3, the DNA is TGCGCCAGCAGCCAAGGGCTAGCGCCCCTCGGAAATGAGCAGTTCTTC.

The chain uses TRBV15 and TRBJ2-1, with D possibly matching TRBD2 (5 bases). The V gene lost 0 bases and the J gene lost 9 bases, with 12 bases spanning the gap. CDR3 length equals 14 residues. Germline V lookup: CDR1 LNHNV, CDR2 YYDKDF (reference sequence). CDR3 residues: CATSRDAVAGEQFF. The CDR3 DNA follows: TGTGCCACCAGCAGAGACGCGGTGGCGGGTGAGCAGTTCTTC.

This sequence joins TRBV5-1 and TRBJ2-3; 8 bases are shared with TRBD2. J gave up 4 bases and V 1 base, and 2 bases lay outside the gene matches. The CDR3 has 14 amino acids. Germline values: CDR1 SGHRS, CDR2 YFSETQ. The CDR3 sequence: CASSLSGSPDTQYF. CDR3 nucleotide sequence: TGCGCCAGCAGCTTGAGCGGGAGTCCAGATACGCAGTATTTT. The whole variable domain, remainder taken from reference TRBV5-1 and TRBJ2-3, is KAGVTQTPRYLIKTRGQQVTLSCSPISGHRSVSWYQQTPGQGLQFLFEYFSETQRNKGNFPGRFSGRQFSNSRSEMNVSTLELGDSALYLCASSLSGSPDTQYFGPGTRLTVL.

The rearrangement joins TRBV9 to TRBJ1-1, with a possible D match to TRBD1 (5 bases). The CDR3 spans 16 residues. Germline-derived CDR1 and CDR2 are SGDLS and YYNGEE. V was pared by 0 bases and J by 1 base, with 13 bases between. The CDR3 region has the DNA TGTGCCAGCAGCGTAGCTGGTCCAGGGACGAACACTGAAGCTTTCTTT. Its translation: CASSVAGPGTNTEAFF.